These T cell receptor beta chains were read from a single sample in a study of CD8 T cells in Susac syndrome. Each CDR3 protein gets one entry after TCRdb re-called the immunoSEQ multiplex PCR reads with MiXCR. The table includes a few hundred thousand distinct CDR3 sequences, 92% detected once. Sequenced material: CD4+ T cells from PBMCs. The source of these receptors is a human donor with multiple sclerosis. The CDR3 runs from the conserved cysteine through the conserved F or W. Fields, in order: CDR3 length, J gene, clone size, D gene, V gene, CDR3 protein, CDR3 DNA. A D gene is named only where the DNA matches it firmly. Size values are once, few and many counts, or a class for expanded clones, and some rows have none.

17 | TRBJ2-1 | - | TRBD2 | TRBV3-1 | CASSQDRSRGIYNEQFF | TGTGCCAGCAGCCAAGATCGGTCGCGGGGGATCTACAATGAGCAGTTCTTC
16 | TRBJ1-3 | - | - | TRBV11-1 | CASSLERSFSGNTIYF | TGTGCCAGCAGCTTAGAACGGAGCTTCTCTGGAAACACCATATATTTT
14 | TRBJ2-7 | - | - | TRBV7-2 | CASSLLPETYEQYF | TGTGCCAGCAGCTTACTACCGGAGACCTACGAGCAGTACTTC
12 | TRBJ2-7 | - | - | TRBV10-3 | CAISPLGVEQYF | TGTGCCATCTCCCCATTGGGGGTCGAGCAGTACTTC
13 | TRBJ2-1 | once | TRBD2 | TRBV5-1 | CASSGGPGNEQFF | TGCGCCAGTTCGGGAGGGCCGGGGAATGAGCAGTTCTTC
14 | TRBJ2-5 | - | TRBD1 | TRBV6-6 | CASRETGGSETQYF | TGTGCCAGCAGGGAGACAGGGGGGTCAGAGACCCAGTACTTC
14 | TRBJ2-5 | - | - | TRBV9 | CASSTSDFQETQYF | TGTGCCAGCAGCACCTCGGACTTCCAAGAGACCCAGTACTTC
16 | TRBJ2-4 | once | - | TRBV7-8 | CASSFSPPGGGNIQYF | TGTGCCAGCAGCTTTAGCCCACCGGGGGGCGGGAACATTCAGTACTTC
15 | TRBJ2-7 | once | TRBD1 | TRBV14 | CASSQEPGGRFEQYF | TGTGCCAGCAGCCAGGAGCCAGGGGGACGGTTCGAGCAGTACTTC
15 | TRBJ2-1 | - | TRBD2 | TRBV9 | CASSGKLAAYNEQFF | TGTGCCAGCAGCGGGAAGCTAGCGGCCTACAATGAGCAGTTCTTC
13 | TRBJ2-7 | - | - | TRBV7-2 | CASSLVPLREQYF | TGTGCCAGCAGCTTAGTCCCCCTGCGCGAGCAGTACTTC
15 | TRBJ2-2 | - | - | TRBV12-3/TRBV12-4 | CASSFTLDGAGELFF | TGTGCCAGCAGTTTTACTCTAGACGGCGCCGGGGAGCTGTTTTTT
14 | TRBJ2-1 | - | TRBD2 | TRBV20-1 | CSARELAGASEQFF | TGCAGTGCTAGAGAGTTAGCGGGAGCAAGTGAGCAGTTCTTC
11 | TRBJ2-1 | once | - | TRBV6-5 | CASSYNDEQFF | TGTGCCAGCAGTTACAACGATGAGCAGTTCTTC
12 | TRBJ2-7 | - | - | TRBV30 | CAWSRRGYEQYF | TGTGCCTGGAGTCGGAGGGGTTACGAGCAGTACTTC
14 | TRBJ1-5 | - | TRBD1 | TRBV12-3/TRBV12-4 | CASSPRGQGQPQHF | TGTGCCAGCAGTCCCAGGGGGCAGGGACAGCCCCAGCATTTT
16 | TRBJ1-1 | - | - | TRBV7-8 | CASSLQLLGGVSEAFF | TGTGCCAGCAGCTTACAACTTCTCGGGGGGGTCTCTGAAGCTTTCTTT
15 | TRBJ2-7 | - | - | TRBV11-3 | CASSFELDTPYEQYF | TGTGCCAGCAGCTTCGAGCTGGACACCCCCTACGAGCAGTACTTC
13 | TRBJ2-2 | - | - | TRBV29-1 | CSVGGANTGELFF | TGCAGCGTTGGGGGGGCAAACACCGGGGAGCTGTTTTTT
17 | TRBJ2-7 | - | TRBD1 | TRBV7-9 | CASSLVLSRDRGSEQYF | TGTGCCAGCAGCTTAGTGCTAAGCCGGGACAGGGGGAGTGAGCAGTACTTC
15 | TRBJ2-2 | - | TRBD2 | TRBV30 | CAWSRGGPNTGELFF | TGTGCCTGGAGTCGGGGGGGGCCCAACACCGGGGAGCTGTTTTTT
18 | TRBJ2-3 | - | TRBD2 | TRBV7-2 | CTSSLALPGTSGVGTQYF | TGTACCAGCAGCTTAGCGCTCCCCGGGACTAGCGGGGTTGGTACGCAGTATTTT
15 | TRBJ2-2 | - | TRBD1 | TRBV24-1 | CATSPRDRTTGELFF | TGTGCCACCAGCCCCCGGGACAGGACCACCGGGGAGCTGTTTTTT
17 | TRBJ1-6 | - | - | TRBV20-1 | CSAQRQLAYSANSPLHF | TGCAGTGCCCAGCGTCAGCTGGCCTATAGCGCTAATTCACCCCTCCACTTT
14 | TRBJ1-1 | - | - | TRBV5-1 | CASSLGPGGYEAFF | TGCGCCAGCAGCTTGGGCCCGGGGGGATATGAAGCTTTCTTT
12 | TRBJ1-1 | - | - | TRBV19 | CATWGSYTEAFF | TGTGCCACCTGGGGCAGTTACACTGAAGCTTTCTTT
15 | TRBJ2-5 | - | TRBD2 | TRBV12-3/TRBV12-4 | CASSLQTSGSETQYF | TGTGCCAGCAGTTTGCAGACTAGCGGGAGTGAGACCCAGTACTTC
13 | TRBJ1-2 | - | - | TRBV6-4 | CASRRGETYGYTF | TGTGCCAGCAGGAGAGGAGAGACCTATGGCTACACCTTC
13 | TRBJ1-1 | - | - | TRBV5-1 | CASRVAERTEAFF | TGCGCCAGCAGGGTGGCGGAGCGCACTGAAGCTTTCTTT
13 | TRBJ1-2 | - | TRBD1 | TRBV29-1 | CSVERTGRYGYTF | TGCAGCGTTGAAAGGACAGGGCGGTATGGCTACACCTTC
15 | TRBJ1-3 | - | - | TRBV25-1 | CATSDPKSSGNTIYF | TGTGCCACCTCGGACCCCAAGAGCTCTGGAAACACCATATATTTT
13 | TRBJ2-5 | - | TRBD2 | TRBV12-3/TRBV12-4 | CASSSWTSGGQYF | TGTGCCAGCAGTTCCTGGACTAGCGGGGGGCAGTACTTC
14 | TRBJ1-2 | - | - | TRBV30 | CAWSVRTSIYGYTF | TGTGCCTGGAGTGTACGGACATCAATCTATGGCTACACCTTC
15 | TRBJ1-1 | - | - | TRBV9 | CASSVVASGITEAFF | TGTGCCAGCAGCGTAGTAGCGTCAGGGATCACTGAAGCTTTCTTT
11 | TRBJ1-2 | - | - | TRBV20-1 | CSAAGARGYTF | TGCAGTGCAGCTGGGGCGAGGGGCTACACCTTC
14 | TRBJ2-7 | few | TRBD1 | TRBV18 | CASSPIEGAPEQYF | TGTGCCAGCTCACCAATAGAGGGGGCCCCCGAGCAGTACTTC
14 | TRBJ2-5 | - | - | TRBV12-5 | CASGLVPDQETQYF | TGTGCTAGTGGTTTGGTACCTGACCAAGAGACCCAGTACTTC
15 | TRBJ2-1 | - | TRBD2 | TRBV20-1 | CSALSGSGTYNEQFF | TGCAGTGCCCTTTCAGGAAGCGGGACCTACAATGAGCAGTTCTTC
14 | TRBJ2-7 | - | TRBD2 | TRBV20-1 | CSAKGLAGEYEQYF | TGCAGTGCTAAAGGTTTAGCGGGAGAGTACGAGCAGTACTTC
12 | TRBJ1-1 | once | - | TRBV7-9 | CASSLEGREAFF | TGTGCCAGCAGCTTAGAGGGCCGTGAAGCTTTCTTT
16 | TRBJ2-7 | - | TRBD1 | TRBV30 | CAWSIPIGTVRYEQYF | TGTGCCTGGAGTATACCAATCGGGACAGTACGGTACGAGCAGTACTTC
13 | TRBJ1-1 | few | - | TRBV6-1 | CASSAQVNTEAFF | TGTGCCAGCAGTGCACAGGTAAACACTGAAGCTTTCTTT
13 | TRBJ1-4 | - | TRBD1 | TRBV29-1 | CSVSTGGAEKLFF | TGCAGCGTGTCAACAGGGGGGGCTGAAAAACTGTTTTTT
13 | TRBJ2-3 | - | - | TRBV7-2 | CASSLAWGDTQYF | TGTGCCAGCAGCTTAGCATGGGGAGATACGCAGTATTTT
14 | TRBJ1-3 | - | - | TRBV19 | CASSMSAPVYTIYF | TGTGCCAGTAGTATGAGTGCGCCCGTATACACCATATATTTT
14 | TRBJ1-1 | - | - | TRBV19 | CASSTGGVGTEAFF | TGTGCCAGTAGTACGGGGGGTGTAGGCACTGAAGCTTTCTTT
16 | TRBJ1-5 | - | TRBD1 | TRBV18 | CASSPPGEGADQPQHF | TGTGCCAGCTCACCCCCCGGGGAGGGGGCGGATCAGCCCCAGCATTTT
11 | TRBJ2-1 | - | - | TRBV12-3/TRBV12-4 | CASSPGARPFF | TGTGCCAGCAGCCCCGGGGCCCGACCGTTCTTC
14 | TRBJ2-1 | - | TRBD2 | TRBV29-1 | CSAMLAGGINEQFF | TGCAGCGCTATGCTAGCGGGGGGGATCAATGAGCAGTTCTTC
15 | TRBJ1-1 | - | - | TRBV7-2 | CASSLATGRRTEAFF | TGTGCCAGCAGCTTAGCTACAGGGCGGCGCACTGAAGCTTTCTTT
13 | TRBJ2-7 | few | - | TRBV7-2 | CASSFGHLYEQYF | TGTGCCAGCAGTTTTGGACACCTCTACGAGCAGTACTTC
15 | TRBJ2-5 | - | - | TRBV20-1 | CSARSHDGYQETQYF | TGCAGTGCTAGAAGCCATGACGGGTATCAAGAGACCCAGTACTTC
18 | TRBJ1-2 | - | TRBD1 | TRBV20-1 | CSARAFSQTGTGGDGYTF | TGCAGTGCTAGAGCATTCTCGCAAACCGGGACAGGAGGTGATGGCTACACCTTC
16 | TRBJ2-3 | - | TRBD2 | TRBV5-1 | CASSLVRTRGTDTQYF | TGCGCCAGCAGCTTGGTTCGGACTAGAGGCACAGATACGCAGTATTTT
16 | TRBJ1-2 | once | - | TRBV15 | CATSSGQPVIFYGYTF | TGTGCCACCAGCAGTGGACAACCCGTTATCTTCTATGGCTACACCTTC